These T cell receptor beta chains were read from a single sample in a study of blood T cell repertoires in COVID-19. TCRdb's copy holds only in-frame clones and misses some; the assay was immunoSEQ multiplex PCR. The table has a few hundred thousand clones, about 88% seen once. Material: peripheral blood. The receptor source for this set is a man in his forties with active or convalescent COVID-19. CDR3s include the opening cysteine and the closing phenylalanine or tryptophan. Fields, in order: D gene, clone size, V gene, J gene, CDR3 DNA, CDR3 protein. D genes are given only for firm matches. Clone size is stated in some rows and not others, as once, few, many or a class when expanded.

d_call: TRBD1; clone_size: NA; v_call: TRBV9; j_call: TRBJ2-7; cdr3_nt: TGTGCCAGCAGCGTCCACGCCGGGACAGGCTACGAGCAGTACTTC; cdr3_aa: CASSVHAGTGYEQYF
d_call: NA; clone_size: NA; v_call: TRBV11-2; j_call: TRBJ1-6; cdr3_nt: TGTGCCAGCAGCTCCCCCGGGGGTAGGAATTCACCCCTCCACTTT; cdr3_aa: CASSSPGGRNSPLHF
d_call: TRBD1; clone_size: NA; v_call: TRBV27; j_call: TRBJ2-7; cdr3_nt: TGTGCCAGCAGCCGGGACAGGGGAGACGAGCAGTACTTC; cdr3_aa: CASSRDRGDEQYF
d_call: NA; clone_size: NA; v_call: TRBV10-3; j_call: TRBJ2-7; cdr3_nt: TGTGCCATCAGTGAGGGGACTTCTTCCTACGAGCAGTACTTC; cdr3_aa: CAISEGTSSYEQYF
d_call: NA; clone_size: NA; v_call: TRBV3-1/TRBV3-2; j_call: TRBJ1-1; cdr3_nt: TGTGCCAGCAGCCGTACAGGGTCGGTGGGAGCTTTCTTT; cdr3_aa: CASSRTGSVGAFF
d_call: NA; clone_size: few; v_call: TRBV2; j_call: TRBJ1-4; cdr3_nt: TGTGCCAGCACCGCCATACGGGGAGAAAAACTGTTTTTT; cdr3_aa: CASTAIRGEKLFF
d_call: NA; clone_size: NA; v_call: TRBV9; j_call: TRBJ2-2; cdr3_nt: TGTGCCAGCAGCGCCCGGTCCTCAACCGCCGGGGAGCTGTTTTTT; cdr3_aa: CASSARSSTAGELFF
d_call: NA; clone_size: few; v_call: TRBV30; j_call: TRBJ1-2; cdr3_nt: TGTGCCTGGAGTCTTTTGACATCTGCTGGCTACACCTTC; cdr3_aa: CAWSLLTSAGYTF
d_call: NA; clone_size: NA; v_call: TRBV27; j_call: TRBJ2-3; cdr3_nt: TGTGCCCCCAGGGTTCGAGTCACAGATACGCAGTATTTT; cdr3_aa: CAPRVRVTDTQYF
d_call: NA; clone_size: NA; v_call: TRBV5-6; j_call: TRBJ1-2; cdr3_nt: TGTGCCAGCAGCTTGGCGGAGGCCTATGGCTACACCTTC; cdr3_aa: CASSLAEAYGYTF
d_call: TRBD1; clone_size: NA; v_call: TRBV5-1; j_call: TRBJ1-2; cdr3_nt: TGCGCCAGCAGCTTGGGGACAGGAGTCTATGGCTACACCTTC; cdr3_aa: CASSLGTGVYGYTF
d_call: TRBD2; clone_size: NA; v_call: TRBV25-1; j_call: TRBJ2-7; cdr3_nt: TGTGCCAGCTCCCTCCTGGCGGGAGACCCATCTTACGAGCAGTACTTC; cdr3_aa: CASSLLAGDPSYEQYF
d_call: NA; clone_size: NA; v_call: TRBV27; j_call: TRBJ2-3; cdr3_nt: TGTGCCAGCAGTGCGAGGGCGGGCCCCACAGATACGCAGTATTTT; cdr3_aa: CASSARAGPTDTQYF
d_call: TRBD1; clone_size: NA; v_call: TRBV7-9; j_call: TRBJ2-5; cdr3_nt: TGTGCCAGCAGCAGGACAGGGGAAGAGACCCAGTACTTC; cdr3_aa: CASSRTGEETQYF
d_call: NA; clone_size: NA; v_call: TRBV3-1/TRBV3-2; j_call: TRBJ2-1; cdr3_nt: TGTGCCAGCAGCCAAGCGGGAGCTGGCAATGAGCAGTTCTTC; cdr3_aa: CASSQAGAGNEQFF
d_call: TRBD1; clone_size: NA; v_call: TRBV7-3; j_call: TRBJ2-2; cdr3_nt: TGTGCCAGCAGCCCCCAGGGGGCAGGGTCCGGGGAGCTGTTTTTT; cdr3_aa: CASSPQGAGSGELFF
d_call: TRBD1; clone_size: once; v_call: TRBV7-3; j_call: TRBJ1-1; cdr3_nt: TGTGCCAGCAGCTCCCGGGACAGCAACACTGAAGCTTTCTTT; cdr3_aa: CASSSRDSNTEAFF
d_call: TRBD2; clone_size: NA; v_call: TRBV28; j_call: TRBJ2-7; cdr3_nt: TGTGCCAGCAGGGCGGGAGCTTACGAGCAGTACTTC; cdr3_aa: CASRAGAYEQYF
d_call: NA; clone_size: NA; v_call: TRBV7-8; j_call: TRBJ1-5; cdr3_nt: TGTGCCAGCAGCTTAGCGCGGGCAGGGGATAGCAATCAGCCCCAGCATTTT; cdr3_aa: CASSLARAGDSNQPQHF
d_call: NA; clone_size: NA; v_call: TRBV5-1; j_call: TRBJ2-7; cdr3_nt: TGCGCCAGCAGCTTGGACAGGACCGTCGAGCAGTACTTC; cdr3_aa: CASSLDRTVEQYF
d_call: NA; clone_size: NA; v_call: TRBV6-6; j_call: TRBJ1-5; cdr3_nt: TGTGCCAGCAGTTACTCTCGGGGTGGAGACAATCAGCCCCAGCATTTT; cdr3_aa: CASSYSRGGDNQPQHF
d_call: NA; clone_size: NA; v_call: TRBV5-1; j_call: TRBJ2-2; cdr3_nt: TGCGCCAGCAGCTTGGAAGGCGGGTCGACCGGGGAGCTGTTTTTT; cdr3_aa: CASSLEGGSTGELFF
d_call: NA; clone_size: once; v_call: TRBV5-4; j_call: TRBJ1-1; cdr3_nt: TGTGCCAGCAGCCTGGGGCCACCGAACACTGAAGCTTTCTTT; cdr3_aa: CASSLGPPNTEAFF
d_call: TRBD1; clone_size: NA; v_call: TRBV6-5; j_call: TRBJ1-1; cdr3_nt: TGTGCCAGCAGCTCGGACAGGGTGAACACTGAAGCTTTCTTT; cdr3_aa: CASSSDRVNTEAFF
d_call: NA; clone_size: NA; v_call: TRBV5-5; j_call: TRBJ1-3; cdr3_nt: TGTGCCAGCAGCTTGGGACACGGCCTCGGCGGAAACACCATATATTTT; cdr3_aa: CASSLGHGLGGNTIYF
d_call: TRBD1; clone_size: few; v_call: TRBV30; j_call: TRBJ1-6; cdr3_nt: TGTGCCTGGAGCAACGGACAGGGGGCTCGAATGGGTTCACCCCTCCACTTT; cdr3_aa: CAWSNGQGARMGSPLHF
d_call: TRBD1; clone_size: NA; v_call: TRBV29-1; j_call: TRBJ1-2; cdr3_nt: TGCAGCGTTCGTCCCGGGGACAGGGGATTCTATGGCTACACCTTC; cdr3_aa: CSVRPGDRGFYGYTF
d_call: TRBD1; clone_size: NA; v_call: TRBV5-6; j_call: TRBJ1-2; cdr3_nt: TGTGCCAGCAGCTTGGGGGACAGCTTTTTCTATGGCTACACCTTC; cdr3_aa: CASSLGDSFFYGYTF
d_call: NA; clone_size: NA; v_call: TRBV28; j_call: TRBJ1-1; cdr3_nt: TGTGCCAGCAGTTTAGGCAGGGAGGCTGAAGCTTTCTTT; cdr3_aa: CASSLGREAEAFF